A single sample is the source of the 22 T cell receptor beta chains below, sequenced in a study of blood T cell repertoires in COVID-19. Assay used: immunoSEQ multiplex PCR; TCRdb lists only in-frame clones, some missing. The profile shows some 170,000 clones, about 88% of them singletons. The sequenced sample was peripheral blood. The source is a middle-aged man with acute or convalescent COVID-19.

This clone was picked up one time. The V call is TRBV27, the J call TRBJ1-6; TRBD1 aligns across 7 bases. The V gene's germline CDR1 is MNHEY and CDR2 SMNVEV (reference sequence). J was trimmed by 2 bases and V by 3 bases; bases with no gene match: 7. CDR3 length: 17 amino acids. The CDR3 reads CASSLYRQGAYNSPLHF. CDR3 nucleotides: TGTGCCAGCAGTTTGTATCGACAGGGCGCCTATAATTCACCCCTCCACTTT.

V gene TRBV7-2 combines with J gene TRBJ2-3; D gene ambiguous. The CDR3 runs to 12 residues. CDR1 SGHTA and CDR2 FQGNSA come from the germline V gene. Trimming took 7 bases from V and 6 from J, leaving 11 bases between them. CDR3 sequence: CASTIPRDTQYF. The CDR3 DNA reads TGTGCCAGCACCATTCCCCGGGATACGCAGTATTTT.

The chain employs TRBV12-3 or TRBV12-4 and TRBJ1-1, with 8 bases lining up with TRBD1. CDR3 length: 13 residues. V shed 6 bases, J shed 3 bases, and the junction held 3 bases outside the gene matches. Here the CDR3 DNA reads TGTGCCAGCAGGCAGGGGGCTTACACTGAAGCTTTCTTT. This gives the protein CASRQGAYTEAFF.

This clone was counted once. This chain joins TRBV27 and TRBJ2-7, with TRBD2 identical over 9 bases. This CDR3 is built from 15 residues. Germline V lookup: CDR1 MNHEY, CDR2 SMNVEV (reference sequence). Germline trimming cut 2 bases from V and 6 bases from J; bases unmatched to any gene: 8. The CDR3 spells CASSLGGLANSEQYF. The DNA of the CDR3 is TGTGCCAGCAGTTTAGGGGGACTAGCCAACAGCGAGCAGTACTTC.

The chain combines TRBV7-9 with TRBJ1-4, with 9 positions matching TRBD1. CDR1 and CDR2 (germline): SEHNR, FQNEAQ (reference sequence). CDR3 length: 14 residues. The ends lost 5 bases at V and 13 bases at J; junction bases unmatched: 11. The CDR3 loop reads CASSNSPQGAILFF. The CDR3 DNA follows: TGTGCCAGCAGCAATTCACCACAGGGGGCCATACTGTTTTTT.

The rearrangement links TRBV7-2 to TRBJ2-3; possibly TRBD2 for D (5 bases). Trimming shortened V by 5 bases and J by 6 bases, and 18 bases separated the two germline ends. The CDR3 is made up of 15 amino acids. Germline CDR1 reads SGHTA; CDR2 reads FQGNSA. The CDR3 loop reads CASSRTRTQRDTQYF. In nucleotides, the CDR3 is TGTGCCAGCAGCCGGACTCGGACCCAAAGGGATACGCAGTATTTT.

The chain combines TRBV6-6 with TRBJ2-7; no clear D gene. Trimming took off 7 bases at V and 3 bases at J, with 13 bases between the two ends. This CDR3 has 13 amino acids. Looked up from germline, CDR1 is MNHNY and CDR2 is SVGAGI (reference sequence). The CDR3 nucleotides are TGTGCCAGCACCCACCCCAGGAACTACGAGCAGTACTTC. Protein product: CASTHPRNYEQYF.

V and J are TRBV7-2 and TRBJ1-5; 9 bases map to TRBD1. The germline gives CDR1 SGHTA, CDR2 FQGNSA. The CDR3 spans 16 residues. Trimming took 2 bases from V and 4 from J; bases not matched to a gene: 6. The CDR3 DNA reads as TGTGCCAGCAGCTTATTCGGGACAGGGTCTAATCAGCCCCAGCATTTT. This translates into CASSLFGTGSNQPQHF.

The V call is TRBV27, the J call TRBJ1-3, with unresolved D. Looked up from germline, CDR1 is MNHEY and CDR2 is SMNVEV (reference sequence). This CDR3 is built from 11 residues. Trimming removed 8 bases at V and 1 base at J, with 3 bases between. Here the CDR3 DNA reads TGTGCCAGCCTTTCTGGAAACACCATATATTTT. It yields the protein CASLSGNTIYF.

V is TRBV9 and J is TRBJ1-1; a possible D gene is TRBD1 (6 bases). The germline V and J ends were trimmed by 4 bases and 0 bases, with 10 bases remaining between them. Germline loops: CDR1 SGDLS, CDR2 YYNGEE. This CDR3 spans 14 amino acids. The CDR3 sequence is CASSTGTMNTEAFF. The CDR3 DNA is TGTGCCAGCAGCACCGGGACAATGAACACTGAAGCTTTCTTT.

The V gene is TRBV5-8, the J gene TRBJ2-1, with 9 bases that match TRBD2. V trimming: 2 bases; J trimming: 6 bases; junction bases outside the gene matches: 12. The CDR3 length is 17 residues. CDR1 is SGHTS and CDR2 is YDEGEE in the germline V gene. CDR3 residues: CASSFHKVSGGINEQFF. The CDR3 DNA is TGTGCCAGCAGCTTTCATAAGGTTAGCGGGGGCATCAATGAGCAGTTCTTC.

The chain combines TRBV2 with TRBJ1-5, with a tentative D call TRBD1 (6 bases). V dropped 5 bases and J dropped 5 bases, with 13 bases sitting between them. Germline CDR1 is SNHLY and CDR2 is FYNNEI. The CDR3 runs to 14 residues. The chain's CDR3 is CASSTGTSHQPQHF. CDR3 bases: TGTGCCAGCAGTACCGGGACATCTCATCAGCCCCAGCATTTT.

This chain uses TRBV9 with TRBJ1-2; D unclear. V lost 3 bases and J 5 bases, leaving 17 bases between the germline ends. This CDR3 is 15 amino acids long. From germline, CDR1 is SGDLS and CDR2 YYNGEE. CDR3 loop: CASSARTGVQYGYTF. The CDR3 nucleotides are TGTGCCAGCAGCGCAAGGACCGGGGTACAATATGGCTACACCTTC.

The chain combines TRBV6-5 with TRBJ1-2, with TRBD1 matching over 9 bases. The germline V gene has CDR1 MNHEY and CDR2 SVGAGI. V gave up 6 bases and J gave up 8 bases; unmatched junction bases: 7. The CDR3 totals 13 residues. In DNA, the CDR3 is TGTGCCAGCAGAGGGGACAGGGAATTCGGCTACACCTTC. This gives the protein CASRGDREFGYTF.

This clone has only a few counts. V gene TRBV5-4 combines with J gene TRBJ2-2; no reliable D call. Germline-derived CDR1 and CDR2 are SGHNT and YYREEE (reference sequence). Trimming removed 0 bases at V and 4 bases at J, with 7 bases between. The CDR3 has 14 residues. The CDR3 sequence: CASSLATSTGELFF. The CDR3 DNA reads as TGTGCCAGCAGCTTGGCGACTTCCACCGGGGAGCTGTTTTTT.

The chain couples TRBV6-5 to TRBJ1-2, with D tentatively TRBD1 (6 bases). CDR1 and CDR2 from the germline V gene are MNHEY and SVGAGI. The length of the CDR3 is 11 residues. Deletions cut 6 bases from V and 8 bases from J, with 10 bases between. The CDR3 bases are TGTGCCAGCAGGGGAGGGGGAGGCTACACCTTC. Protein product: CASRGGGGYTF.

The V gene is TRBV5-1, the J gene TRBJ2-1; a possible D gene is TRBD1 (5 bases). Germline V gene sequence: CDR1 SGHRS, CDR2 YFSETQ. V was trimmed by 4 bases and J by 0 bases, leaving 11 bases between them. The CDR3 loop spans 15 amino acids. CDR3 sequence reads: CASSMQGFSYNEQFF. The CDR3, as DNA: TGCGCCAGCAGCATGCAGGGTTTCTCCTACAATGAGCAGTTCTTC.

The chain links TRBV5-1 to TRBJ2-4; 10 bases agree with TRBD1. The CDR3 runs 19 residues. Trimming removed 2 bases from V and 2 bases from J; junction bases left unmatched: 13. Germline V gives CDR1 SGHRS, CDR2 YFSETQ. The CDR3 nucleotides read TGCGCCAGCAGCTTTCCTAAATCCGGGACAGGGGATACCAAAAACATTCAGTACTTC. Amino acid sequence: CASSFPKSGTGDTKNIQYF.

The chain carries TRBV29-1 and TRBJ2-1; TRBD2 aligns across 15 bases. With 7 bases clipped from V and 0 bases from J, the junction kept 7 bases outside the gene matches. Germline-derived CDR1 and CDR2 are SQVTM and ANQGSEA. The CDR3 spans 17 residues. CDR3 sequence (DNA): TGCAGCGATACAGGACTAGCGGGGGGGAGCTCCTACAATGAGCAGTTCTTC. Its protein is CSDTGLAGGSSYNEQFF.

The V gene is TRBV15, the J gene TRBJ2-7, with 7 bases fitting TRBD1. CDR3 length: 16 amino acids. Germline V gene data show CDR1 as LNHNV and CDR2 as YYDKDF (reference sequence). Germline trimming cut 5 bases from V and 0 bases from J; bases unmatched to any gene: 10. The CDR3 loop reads CATSGQTWDSSYEQYF. CDR3 in DNA: TGTGCCACCAGCGGTCAAACATGGGACAGCTCCTACGAGCAGTACTTC.

The chain employs TRBV29-1 and TRBJ2-7, with TRBD1 matching 7 bases. The V gene end was trimmed by 2 bases and the J gene end by 3 bases; junction bases not matched to a gene: 13. CDR3 length: 16 amino acids. Germline-derived CDR1 and CDR2 are SQVTM and ANQGSEA. This CDR3 reads CSVEFPRTGGLYEQYF. The DNA of the CDR3 is TGCAGCGTTGAATTCCCCAGGACAGGCGGTCTCTACGAGCAGTACTTC.

The CDR3 protein is CASRLAGGPTSGELFF. CDR3 coding DNA: TGCGCCAGCAGGCTAGCGGGGGGGCCAACGTCCGGGGAGCTGTTTTTT. V usage is TRBV5-1 and J usage is TRBJ2-2; 12 nucleotides match TRBD2. The trim removed 5 bases at V and 6 bases at J, leaving 8 bases unmatched. This CDR3 comprises 16 residues. CDR1 and CDR2 (germline): SGHRS, YFSETQ.